This TCR beta chain was documented in a study of graft-versus-host responses after intestinal transplantation. Overall study context: The study gave all recipients anti-thymocyte globulin induction, then tacrolimus and steroids for about three years. Findings and caveats of the study: Circulating GvH clones peaking coincided with falling HvG clones soon after transplant. The presence of high graft-versus-host to host-versus-graft clonal ratios in allografts characterized patients with graft-donor T cell macrochimerism.

The V end was cut by 0 bases, the J end by 7 bases, with 8 bases between. This CDR3 is 13 amino acids long. Germline assignment: CDR1 SGHRS and CDR2 YFSETQ. This clone was seen only once. Its cognate antigen is unknown. Other DNA variants within this sample encode the same CDR3. Sequencing was performed with immunoSEQ multiplex PCR; in TCRdb, only in-frame clones are kept and a portion is missing. Here the sample spans about 25,000 clones, approximately 95% being singletons. The chain carries TRBV5-1 and TRBJ1-5; a possible D gene is TRBD1 (5 bases). The material was PBMCs, obtained 156 days after intestinal transplant. This sequence was found in a human patient who received an intestinal transplant, so some T cells may come from the graft donor. This chain's CDR3 is CASSLGGDQPQHF. The CDR3 nucleotides are TGCGCCAGCAGCTTGGGAGGGGACCAGCCCCAGCATTTT.